The 17 T cell receptor beta chains below come from one sample, sequenced in a study of blood T cell repertoires in COVID-19. Sequenced by immunoSEQ multiplex PCR; TCRdb stores in-frame clones only, minus some. Here the sample spans 200,000 to 250,000 clones, 83% being singletons. The specimen was peripheral blood. The receptors stem from a woman aged 25 to 39 with COVID-19, enrolled during active disease.

The V call is TRBV6-6, the J call TRBJ2-7; D unclear. The CDR3 contains 12 residues. The V end lost 2 bases, the J end lost 3 bases, and 5 bases lay between the germline ends. In germline, CDR1 is MNHNY, CDR2 SVGAGI (reference sequence). Written as DNA, the CDR3 is TGTGCCAGCAGTTACCGAGGCTACGAGCAGTACTTC. As protein: CASSYRGYEQYF.

The CDR3 region is CASSLAVASTDTQYF. CDR3 DNA: TGTGCCAGCAGCTTAGCGGTAGCTAGCACAGATACGCAGTATTTT. V gene TRBV5-5 combines with J gene TRBJ2-3; D perhaps matches TRBD2 (5 bases). Germline CDR1 and CDR2: SGHKS and YYEKEE (reference sequence). Trimming removed 2 bases from V and 0 bases from J, with 10 bases in between. This CDR3 has 15 residues.

The chain recombines TRBV7-9 with TRBJ1-4; 8 nucleotides match TRBD1. Trimming at V came to 10 bases and at J to 1 base, leaving 5 bases not matched to a gene. The CDR3 runs 14 residues. Germline V gives CDR1 SEHNR, CDR2 FQNEAQ (reference sequence). This CDR3 is CAIGDRLTNEKLFF. Here the CDR3 DNA reads TGTGCCATCGGGGACAGGTTAACTAATGAAAAACTGTTTTTT.

This chain connects TRBV3-1 (or the pseudogene TRBV3-2) to TRBJ2-2, with TRBD1 identical over 10 bases. The CDR3 has 15 residues. J was trimmed by 5 bases and V by 4 bases; bases with no gene match: 4. Germline lookup yields CDR1 LGHDT and CDR2 YNNKEL (reference sequence). In DNA, the CDR3 is TGTGCCAGCAGCCGATGGGGACAGGGGACCGGGGAGCTGTTTTTT. It is translated as CASSRWGQGTGELFF.

This clone was seen once. The chain is built from TRBV2 and TRBJ1-1; possibly TRBD1 for D (6 bases). With 6 bases removed from V and 6 bases from J, the gap between germline ends came to 17 bases. CDR3 length: 14 amino acids. Per germline, CDR1 SNHLY and CDR2 FYNNEI. CDR3 in amino acids: CASRAQGPFAEAFF. The CDR3 nucleotides are TGTGCCAGCAGGGCACAGGGACCGTTCGCTGAAGCTTTCTTT.

CDR3 sequence reads: CASSLGQGRDIQYF. The CDR3, as DNA: TGTGCCAGCAGCTTGGGGCAGGGTAGAGACATTCAGTACTTC. The V gene is TRBV5-4, the J gene TRBJ2-4, with D possibly TRBD1 on 5 matching bases. Germline loops: CDR1 SGHNT, CDR2 YYREEE (reference sequence). Trimming left V 0 bases short and J 8 bases short, with 12 bases between. This CDR3 has 14 residues. Using reference TRBV5-4 and TRBJ2-4 for the parts outside the CDR3, the full variable domain is ETGVTQSPTHLIKTRGQQVTLRCSSQSGHNTVSWYQQALGQGPQFIFQYYREEENGRGNFPPRFSGLQFPNYSSELNVNALELDDSALYLCASSLGQGRDIQYFGAGTRLSVL.

The chain combines TRBV18 with TRBJ1-2; TRBD1 matches at 7 bases. J lost 3 bases, V lost 6 bases, and 4 bases had no gene match. This CDR3 is built from 13 residues. Germline CDR1 reads KGHSH; CDR2 reads LQKENI. For the CDR3, the DNA is TGTGCCAGCTCTCTGGACAGGTACTATGGCTACACCTTC. It is translated as CASSLDRYYGYTF.

J is TRBJ1-1 and V is TRBV28; tentative D call: TRBD1 (6 bases). Germline CDR1 reads MDHEN; CDR2 reads SYDVKM. CDR3 length: 13 residues. With 6 bases removed from V and 6 bases from J, the gap between germline ends came to 14 bases. This CDR3 is CASRDRLWAEAFF. The CDR3, as DNA: TGTGCCAGCAGGGACAGATTGTGGGCTGAAGCTTTCTTT.

CDR3 bases: TGTGCCAGCAGCCCCCTGGCGGGCGGGGGGGCCAGAGATACGCAGTATTTT. It encodes CASSPLAGGGARDTQYF. The V call is TRBV5-6, the J call TRBJ2-3, with TRBD2 matching 9 bases. With V trimmed by 4 bases and J by 5 bases, 14 bases remained unmatched. The germline V gene has CDR1 SGHDT and CDR2 YYEEEE. The CDR3 is 17 amino acids.

This chain uses TRBV19 with TRBJ1-5, with TRBD1 matching 8 bases. The CDR3 runs to 15 residues. V dropped 0 bases and J dropped 7; count of bases not matched to a gene: 5. Germline CDR1 reads LNHDA; CDR2 reads SQIVND (reference sequence). The CDR3 DNA reads TGTGCCAGTAGTATAGATGGTACAGGGGGACAGCCCCAGCATTTT. Residues: CASSIDGTGGQPQHF.

This chain links TRBV2 with TRBJ1-2; weak D call: TRBD1 (6 bases). CDR3 length: 13 residues. CDR1 is SNHLY and CDR2 is FYNNEI in the germline V gene. Trimming shortened V by 4 bases and J by 7 bases, and 13 bases separated the two germline ends. The CDR3 is CASSGRVGGGYTF. In DNA form, the CDR3 reads TGTGCCAGCAGTGGAAGGGTAGGGGGTGGCTACACCTTC.

Details on this clone: Other nucleotide sequences in the sample specify the same CDR3. The genes are TRBV2 and TRBJ2-1; a possible D gene is TRBD2 (5 bases). CDR1 and CDR2 from the germline V gene are SNHLY and FYNNEI. This CDR3 spans 11 amino acids. The V and J ends lost 4 bases and 7 bases respectively, with 5 bases between them. The CDR3 protein is CASSGENEQFF. CDR3 in DNA: TGTGCCAGCAGTGGGGAGAATGAGCAGTTCTTC.

The genes are TRBV28 and TRBJ1-5; D is uncertain. The CDR3 covers 13 residues. Deletions cut 5 bases from V and 4 bases from J, with 9 bases between. CDR1 is MDHEN, CDR2 SYDVKM, per germline. CDR3 sequence reads: CASSDAGNQPQHF. CDR3 nucleotide sequence: TGTGCCAGCAGTGATGCGGGAAATCAGCCCCAGCATTTT.

This clone came up once. The CDR3 region has the DNA TGTGCCAGCAGCCAAGTTGTACAGACTAATGAAAAACTGTTTTTT. Its translation is CASSQVVQTNEKLFF. The chain links TRBV3-1 (or the pseudogene TRBV3-2) to TRBJ1-4; no definite D call. Germline V gene lookup returns CDR1 LGHDT and CDR2 YNNKEL (reference sequence). CDR3 size: 15 residues. Trimming took 1 base from V and 2 from J, leaving 8 bases between them.

V gene TRBV18 combines with J gene TRBJ1-2; 8 bases align to TRBD1. Germline CDR1 and CDR2: KGHSH and LQKENI. This CDR3 comprises 14 residues. V shed 6 bases and J 4 bases; nucleotides not matched to a gene: 7. The CDR3 spells CASSHPGQGYGYTF. The CDR3 bases are TGTGCCAGCTCGCATCCTGGACAGGGCTATGGCTACACCTTC.

The chain uses TRBV7-2 and TRBJ2-2, with TRBD1 matching over 7 bases. The CDR3 is made up of 14 amino acids. CDR1 and CDR2 (germline): SGHTA, FQGNSA. The V segment lost 8 bases and the J segment 6 bases; nucleotides outside the gene matches: 9. Here the CDR3 DNA reads TGTGCCAGCGAGACAGGGTTTGACGCCGGGGAGCTGTTTTTT. It yields the protein CASETGFDAGELFF. The variable domain in full, with the rest retrieved from reference TRBV7-2 and TRBJ2-2, is GAGVSQSPSNKVTEKGKDVELRCDPISGHTALYWYRQSLGQGLEFLIYFQGNSAPDKSGLPSDRFSAERTGGSVSTLTIQRTQQEDSAVYLCASETGFDAGELFFGEGSRLTVL.

The chain links TRBV9 to TRBJ2-3, with 9 bases identical to TRBD1. CDR3 size: 15 residues. Per germline, CDR1 SGDLS and CDR2 YYNGEE. Germline trimming cut 3 bases from V and 1 base from J; bases unmatched to any gene: 3. CDR3 nucleotide sequence: TGTGCCAGCAGCGCCTGGACAGGGGGCACAGATACGCAGTATTTT. It encodes CASSAWTGGTDTQYF.